This record looks at one TCR beta chain sequence and its context. Antigen: not known. The data belong to a study of T cell repertoires in cytomegalovirus infection. Via MiXCR, TCRdb re-called the reads, giving one row per CDR3 protein. The sample gives approximately 910,000 distinct CDR3 sequences, about a third of which show up once; about 14% is in the top ten. General observations from the study: HLA-C-restricted CMV-specific TCR beta clonotypes were dominant in the ex vivo response.

This CDR3 contains 14 residues. V was shortened by 2 bases and J by 10 bases, with 12 bases between the two germline ends. Germline CDR1 and CDR2: MNHEY and SVGEGT. The gene calls are TRBV6-2 or TRBV6-3 and TRBJ1-6, with D possibly matching TRBD1 (6 bases). This sample comprised cultured CD8+ T cells from PBMCs, obtained from culture after CMV antigen stimulation. The source of this sequence is a human donor in good health (CMV status not recorded). Some clones in this sample may be carry-over from other donors' samples. CDR3 loop: CASSYRAGGSPLHF. The CDR3 coding sequence is TGTGCCAGCAGTTACAGGGCCGGGGGCTCACCCCTCCACTTT.